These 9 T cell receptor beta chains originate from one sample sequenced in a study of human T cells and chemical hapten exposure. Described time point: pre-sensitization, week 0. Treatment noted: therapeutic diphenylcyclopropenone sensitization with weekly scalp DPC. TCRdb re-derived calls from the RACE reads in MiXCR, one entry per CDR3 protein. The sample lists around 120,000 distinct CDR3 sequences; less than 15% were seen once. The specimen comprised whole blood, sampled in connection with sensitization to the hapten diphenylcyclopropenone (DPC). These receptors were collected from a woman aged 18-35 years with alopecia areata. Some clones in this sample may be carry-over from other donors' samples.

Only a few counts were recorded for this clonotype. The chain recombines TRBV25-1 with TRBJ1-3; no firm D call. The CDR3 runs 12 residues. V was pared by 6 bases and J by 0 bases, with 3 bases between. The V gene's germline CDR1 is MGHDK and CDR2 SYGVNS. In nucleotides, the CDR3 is TGTGCCAGCAGAGGCTCTGGAAACACCATATATTTT. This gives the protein CASRGSGNTIYF.

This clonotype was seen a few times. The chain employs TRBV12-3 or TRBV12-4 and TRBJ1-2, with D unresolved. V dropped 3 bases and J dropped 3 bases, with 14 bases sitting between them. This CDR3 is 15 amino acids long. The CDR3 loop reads CASSLGRPPHYGYTF. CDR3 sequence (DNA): TGTGCCAGCAGTTTGGGGAGGCCGCCCCACTATGGCTACACCTTC.

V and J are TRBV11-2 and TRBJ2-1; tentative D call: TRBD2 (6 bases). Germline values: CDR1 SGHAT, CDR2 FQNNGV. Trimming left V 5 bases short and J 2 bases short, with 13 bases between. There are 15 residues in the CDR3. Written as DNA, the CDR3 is TGTGCCAGCAGCCCGGGGGTGGGAGCCTACAATGAGCAGTTCTTC. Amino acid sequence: CASSPGVGAYNEQFF.

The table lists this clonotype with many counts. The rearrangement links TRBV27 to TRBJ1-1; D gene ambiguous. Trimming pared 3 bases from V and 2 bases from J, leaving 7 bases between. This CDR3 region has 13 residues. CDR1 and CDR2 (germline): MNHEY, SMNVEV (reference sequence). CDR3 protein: CASSLGANTEAFF. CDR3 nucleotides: TGTGCCAGCAGTTTGGGAGCTAACACTGAAGCTTTCTTT.

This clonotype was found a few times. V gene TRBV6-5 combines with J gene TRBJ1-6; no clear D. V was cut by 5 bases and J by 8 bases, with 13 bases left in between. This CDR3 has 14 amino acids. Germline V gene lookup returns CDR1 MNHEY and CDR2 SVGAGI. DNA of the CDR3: TGTGCCAGCAGTCCCCGGCCTTCGGATTCACCCCTCCACTTT. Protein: CASSPRPSDSPLHF.

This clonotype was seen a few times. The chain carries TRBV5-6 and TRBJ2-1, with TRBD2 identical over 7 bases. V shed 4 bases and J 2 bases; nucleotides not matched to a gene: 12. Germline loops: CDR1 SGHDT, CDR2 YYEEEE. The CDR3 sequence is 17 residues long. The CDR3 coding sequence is TGTGCCAGCAGCCCCGGGGGGTCGCGGGCAACCTACAATGAGCAGTTCTTC. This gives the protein CASSPGGSRATYNEQFF.

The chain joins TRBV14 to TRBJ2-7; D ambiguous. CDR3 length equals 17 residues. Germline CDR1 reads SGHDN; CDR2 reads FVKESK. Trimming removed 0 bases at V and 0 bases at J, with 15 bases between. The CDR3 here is CASSQDLSAYSSYEQYF. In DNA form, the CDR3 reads TGTGCCAGCAGCCAAGATTTATCGGCGTACAGCTCCTACGAGCAGTACTTC.

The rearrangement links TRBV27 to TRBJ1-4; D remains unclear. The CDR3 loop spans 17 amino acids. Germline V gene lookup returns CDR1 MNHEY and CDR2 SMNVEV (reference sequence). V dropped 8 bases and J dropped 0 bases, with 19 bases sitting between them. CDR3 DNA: TGTGCCAGCCAAAAGGGTCCTTTGATAGCAACTAATGAAAAACTGTTTTTT. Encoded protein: CASQKGPLIATNEKLFF.

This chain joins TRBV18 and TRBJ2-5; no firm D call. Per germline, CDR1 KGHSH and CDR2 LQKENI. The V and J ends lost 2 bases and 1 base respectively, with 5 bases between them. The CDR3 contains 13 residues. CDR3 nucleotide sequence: TGTGCCAGCTCACCAGCCAGCCAAGAGACCCAGTACTTC. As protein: CASSPASQETQYF.